Below, 17 T cell receptor beta chains from the same sample are listed, as sequenced in a study of Graves' ophthalmopathy and Graves' hyperthyroidism. RNA transcripts yielded amplified TCR beta CDR3 regions. In the first round, RT-PCR was carried out with HTBI primers, and a multiplex PCR formed the second round. TCRdb analysed the multiplex PCR reads with MiXCR anew, one entry per CDR3 protein. The sample shows 500,000 to 600,000 distinct CDR3 sequences, under 40% of them seen only once. Sequencing was performed on peripheral blood or thyroid tissue (not recorded which). All receptors derive from an adult man with Graves' hyperthyroidism.

The rearrangement links TRBV9 to TRBJ2-3; tentative D call: TRBD1 (6 bases). Per germline, CDR1 SGDLS and CDR2 YYNGEE. This CDR3 contains 16 residues. V was clipped by 0 bases and J by 0 bases, with 11 bases between them. The CDR3 bases are TGTGCCAGCAGCGTAGACCCAGGGGTGAGCACAGATACGCAGTATTTT. The encoded protein is CASSVDPGVSTDTQYF.

The chain combines TRBV7-6 with TRBJ2-7; D is unclear. This CDR3 has 13 residues. CDR1 SGHVS and CDR2 FNYEAQ come from the germline V gene. With 0 bases removed from V and 7 bases from J, the gap between germline ends came to 10 bases. CDR3 amino acids: CASSLAGSGEQYF. The CDR3 nucleotides read TGTGCCAGCAGCTTAGCGGGGTCGGGTGAGCAGTACTTC.

The genes are TRBV12-3 or TRBV12-4 and TRBJ2-2; 8 nucleotides align to TRBD2. The CDR3 length is 14 residues. The CDR3 is CASDRTSYTGELFF. As DNA, the CDR3 is TGTGCTAGTGACCGGACTAGCTACACCGGGGAGCTGTTTTTT.

A word on this clonotype: This clone may be a read error of a much larger clone one base away. Since the CDR3 does not end with the conserved phenylalanine or tryptophan, this likely comes from a read error. The chain has TRBV19 and TRBJ1-2; D perhaps matches TRBD1 (6 bases). This CDR3 has 14 amino acids. Trimming took 6 bases from V and 8 from J, leaving 19 bases between them. The germline CDR1 and CDR2 sequences are LNHDA and SQIVND (reference sequence). For the CDR3, the DNA is TGTGCCAGTAGCTCGACAGGAGTTCTGGGAGGCTACACCCTC. Translation: CASSSTGVLGGYTL.

Points on this clonotype: A much larger clone differs from this one at a single base, so this may be a read error. This rearrangement joins TRBV5-1 to TRBJ2-5; possibly TRBD1 for D (5 bases). The CDR3 totals 14 residues. Germline-derived CDR1 and CDR2 are SGHRS and YFSETQ. Here the CDR3 reads CASSYTPGQEAQYF. CDR3 nucleotide sequence: TGCGCCAGCAGCTACACCCCAGGGCAAGAGGCCCAGTACTTC. Full variable domain (outside the CDR3, taken from reference TRBV5-1 and TRBJ2-5): KAGVTQTPRYLIKTRGQQVTLSCSPISGHRSVSWYQQTPGQGLQFLFEYFSETQRNKGNFPGRFSGRQFSNSRSEMNVSTLELGDSALYLCASSYTPGQEAQYFGPGTRLLVL.

J is TRBJ1-4 and V is TRBV7-8; D perhaps matches TRBD1 (6 bases). With 3 bases removed from V and 3 bases from J, the gap between germline ends came to 14 bases. Germline values: CDR1 SGHVS, CDR2 FQNEAQ. The CDR3 sequence is 16 residues long. CDR3 in DNA: TGTGCCAGCAGCTTGCTGGGAGGGGGATCTAATGAAAAACTGTTTTTT. This gives the protein CASSLLGGGSNEKLFF.

This clonotype was seen a few times. The V call is TRBV6-6, the J call TRBJ1-6; D is possibly TRBD1 (6 bases). Germline CDR1 and CDR2: MNHNY and SVGAGI (reference sequence). V lost 6 bases and J lost 9, with 33 bases in between. The CDR3 length is 20 residues. The CDR3 bases are TGTGCCAGCAGACAATACCCTGCTACCAGGGGCAGGTCAAGGATTTCACCCCTCCACTTT. It specifies CASRQYPATRGRSRISPLHF.

This clonotype was seen many times. The genes are TRBV29-1 and TRBJ2-7; 10 positions agree with TRBD1. Per germline, CDR1 SQVTM and CDR2 ANQGSEA. The V segment lost 5 bases and the J segment 4 bases; nucleotides outside the gene matches: 8. This CDR3 comprises 14 residues. CDR3 residues: CSVLPGQGSYEQYF. The CDR3 coding sequence is TGCAGCGTTCTACCGGGACAGGGGTCGTACGAGCAGTACTTC.

This clonotype was observed once. For the CDR3, the DNA is TGTGCCACCAGCAGAGGAAGGACAGGTAATCAGCCCCAGCATTTT. Translating gives CATSRGRTGNQPQHF. The rearrangement joins TRBV15 to TRBJ1-5; TRBD1 matches 7 bases. CDR3 size: 15 residues. Germline-derived CDR1 and CDR2 are LNHNV and YYDKDF (reference sequence). After removal of 1 base from V and 4 bases from J, the junction contained 4 bases not matched to a gene.

Here the CDR3 DNA reads TGCAGCAGAGAAATACAGGAGAAGGTTTTCTTT. It translates to CSREIQEKVFF. The chain employs TRBV29-1 and TRBJ1-1; a possible D gene is TRBD1 (5 bases). V lost 8 bases, J lost 13 bases, and 20 bases lay in between. CDR1 and CDR2 (germline): SQVTM, ANQGSEA. CDR3 length equals 11 residues. Supplemented by reference TRBV29-1 and TRBJ1-1, the full variable domain reads SAVISQKPSRDICQRGTSLTIQCQVDSQVTMMFWYRQQPGQSLTLIATANQGSEATYESGFVIDKFPISRPNLTFSTLTVSNMSPEDSSIYLCSREIQEKVFFGQGTRLTVV.

Concerning this clonotype itself: Given a much more abundant clone one base away, this may be a read error. V is TRBV20-1 and J is TRBJ1-1; 8 bases are shared with TRBD1. In germline, CDR1 is DFQATT, CDR2 SNEGSKA (reference sequence). The CDR3 has 16 residues. CDR3 nucleotides: TGCAGTGCTAGACTCACCCAGGGGGCGCGGTTGACTGAAACTTTCTTT. Protein sequence: CSARLTQGARLTETFF.

The V and J genes are TRBV7-3 and TRBJ2-7; TRBD2 is a possible D gene (6 bases). The better agreement between TRBJ2-1 and the DNA end casts doubt on the J call. The CDR3 is made up of 14 amino acids. In germline, CDR1 is SGHTA, CDR2 FQGTGA. CDR3 DNA sequence: TGTGCCAGCAGTGAATTAGCGGCTTCCGATGAGCAGTTCTTC. Protein sequence: CASSELAASDEQFF.

This clonotype occurred many times. V is TRBV7-8 and J is TRBJ2-7, with 8 bases fitting TRBD1. This CDR3 region has 15 residues. The germline gives CDR1 SGHVS, CDR2 FQNEAQ. V lost 1 base and J lost 3; bases outside the gene matches: 5. The CDR3 bases are TGTGCCAGCAGCTTAGGGACAGGGTCCTTCTACGAGCAGTACTTC. It yields the protein CASSLGTGSFYEQYF.

This clonotype has at least ten counts. The V and J genes are TRBV29-1 and TRBJ1-2; no reliable D call. The germline gives CDR1 SQVTM, CDR2 ANQGSEA. Trimming removed 4 bases from V and 3 bases from J, with 9 bases in between. The CDR3 length is 12 residues. This CDR3 reads CSVGVVDYGYTF. The CDR3 coding sequence is TGCAGCGTTGGGGTGGTTGACTATGGCTACACCTTC. Full variable domain (outside the CDR3, taken from reference TRBV29-1 and TRBJ1-2): SAVISQKPSRDICQRGTSLTIQCQVDSQVTMMFWYRQQPGQSLTLIATANQGSEATYESGFVIDKFPISRPNLTFSTLTVSNMSPEDSSIYLCSVGVVDYGYTFGSGTRLTVV.

V is TRBV20-1 and J is TRBJ2-3; 9 positions agree with TRBD2. The germline V gene has CDR1 DFQATT and CDR2 SNEGSKA (reference sequence). This CDR3 is built from 17 residues. Here the CDR3 reads CSAESGIVAGEPDTQYF. The CDR3 DNA sequence: TGCAGCGCTGAATCCGGTATAGTAGCGGGAGAGCCAGATACGCAGTATTTT.

The rearrangement uses TRBV7-2 and TRBJ2-7; 8 bases agree with TRBD2. The trim removed 6 bases at V and 4 bases at J, leaving 11 bases unmatched. The CDR3 has 15 residues. CDR1 and CDR2 (germline): SGHTA, FQGNSA. CDR3 bases: TGTGCCAGCAGTGGTCCGGGGGGGAGTCGATACGAGCAGTACTTC. As protein: CASSGPGGSRYEQYF. The full variable domain, rest sourced from reference TRBV7-2 and TRBJ2-7, is GAGVSQSPSNKVTEKGKDVELRCDPISGHTALYWYRQSLGQGLEFLIYFQGNSAPDKSGLPSDRFSAERTGGSVSTLTIQRTQQEDSAVYLCASSGPGGSRYEQYFGPGTRLTVT.

The rearrangement links TRBV2 to TRBJ1-1; TRBD1 is a possible D gene (6 bases). Germline CDR1 is SNHLY and CDR2 is FYNNEI. V was trimmed by 8 bases and J by 0 bases, leaving 22 bases between them. This CDR3 is 17 amino acids long. The CDR3 bases are TGTGCCAGCTCACCACGGGGGCCAGGTTTCATGAACACTGAAGCTTTCTTT. This codes for CASSPRGPGFMNTEAFF.